This T cell receptor (beta chain) was observed in a study of blood T cell repertoires in COVID-19. Study as a whole: Researchers got acute and convalescent COVID-19 samples from the United States, Italy and Spain.

Germline-derived CDR1 and CDR2 are LNHDA and SQIVND (reference sequence). The CDR3 totals 12 residues. V gave up 7 bases and J gave up 4 bases, with 10 bases separating them. Participants were aged 18 to 89 years, lived in 20 to 30 US areas, and enrolled virtually. Clinical history reported by participants formed the basis on which cohorts were assigned. Per the original data handling: From reference gene primer amplification, estimates of nucleated cell counts were derived. The data were produced by immunoSEQ multiplex PCR, yet TCRdb's version contains in-frame clones alone and is incomplete. D and trimming come from the DNA, and the V and J calls and clone size come from that table. In the table there are 300,000 to 450,000 clones, roughly 87% of which are singletons.

Material: PBMCs or T cells enriched from blood (not recorded which). The rearrangement joins TRBV19 to TRBJ1-2, with a tentative D call TRBD1 (6 bases). The source is a woman in her 30s who had recovered from COVID-19. CDR3 sequence (DNA): TGTGCCAGTATCTCCAGGGGCTATGGCTACACCTTC. Translated: CASISRGYGYTF.